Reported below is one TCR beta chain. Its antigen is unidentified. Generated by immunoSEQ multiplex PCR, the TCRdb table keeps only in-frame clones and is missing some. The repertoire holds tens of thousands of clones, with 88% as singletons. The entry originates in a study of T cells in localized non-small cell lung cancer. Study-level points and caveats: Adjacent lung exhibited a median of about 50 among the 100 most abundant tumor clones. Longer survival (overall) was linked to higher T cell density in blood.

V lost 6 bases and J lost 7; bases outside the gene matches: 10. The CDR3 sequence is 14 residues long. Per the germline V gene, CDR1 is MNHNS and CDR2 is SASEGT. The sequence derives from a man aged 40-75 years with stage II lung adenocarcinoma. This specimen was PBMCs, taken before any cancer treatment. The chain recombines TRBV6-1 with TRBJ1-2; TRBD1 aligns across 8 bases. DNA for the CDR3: TGTGCCAGCAGGCGGACAGGGCCTACTGCTGGCTACACCTTC. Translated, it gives CASRRTGPTAGYTF.